These 14 T cell receptor beta chains share one sample of origin, sequenced in a study of blood T cell repertoires in COVID-19. Only in-frame clones appear in the TCRdb table, and some are missing; sequencing was by immunoSEQ multiplex PCR. This sample yields around 32,000 clones, of which around 85% are seen a single time; just over 5.5% belongs to the top ten. The sequencing input was peripheral blood. These receptors were obtained from a woman of 80 years or more with active or convalescent COVID-19.

The rearrangement uses TRBV19 and TRBJ1-1, with a tentative D call TRBD1 (5 bases). The CDR3 consists of 13 residues. Germline CDR1 reads LNHDA; CDR2 reads SQIVND (reference sequence). The V gene lost 7 bases and the J gene lost 1 base, with 10 bases spanning the gap. CDR3 nucleotide sequence: TGTGCCAGTAAAGTAGGGGCGAACACTGAAGCTTTCTTT. It codes for CASKVGANTEAFF.

This chain joins TRBV25-1 and TRBJ1-4; D not resolved. From germline, CDR1 is MGHDK and CDR2 SYGVNS. CDR3 size: 13 residues. V shed 7 bases and J shed 3 bases, with 9 bases lying between them. CDR3 DNA: TGTGCCAGCAAGAACAGAGCTAATGAAAAACTGTTTTTT. It yields the protein CASKNRANEKLFF.

The rearrangement joins TRBV28 to TRBJ1-5; tentatively, D is TRBD1 (6 bases). This CDR3 has 15 residues. Trimming pared 6 bases from V and 3 bases from J, leaving 15 bases between. CDR1 is MDHEN, CDR2 SYDVKM, per germline. CDR3 sequence: CASSSATGYNQPQHF. Here the CDR3 DNA reads TGTGCCAGCAGCTCCGCCACAGGGTACAATCAGCCCCAGCATTTT.

This clone was recorded once. The rearrangement uses TRBV4-1 and TRBJ1-4; TRBD1 aligns across 7 bases. V lost 3 bases to trimming and J lost 3 bases; unmatched junction nucleotides: 4. The germline gives CDR1 MGHRA, CDR2 YSYEKL. This CDR3 has 15 amino acids. CDR3 in DNA: TGCGCCAGCAGCCAGGCCGGGACAGCTAATGAAAAACTGTTTTTT. Its translation: CASSQAGTANEKLFF.

The chain is built from TRBV7-9 and TRBJ2-1, with 11 bases aligning to TRBD2. The V segment lost 5 bases and the J segment 7 bases; nucleotides outside the gene matches: 7. The germline CDR1 and CDR2 sequences are SEHNR and FQNEAQ (reference sequence). This CDR3 contains 15 residues. CDR3 bases: TGTGCCAGCAGCCGCCTAGCGGGAGGACGGAATGAGCAGTTCTTC. It is translated as CASSRLAGGRNEQFF.

The chain employs TRBV5-5 and TRBJ1-1, with 8 bases matching TRBD1. Trimming at V came to 4 bases and at J to 5 bases, leaving 7 bases not matched to a gene. Germline assignment: CDR1 SGHKS and CDR2 YYEKEE (reference sequence). CDR3 length: 14 amino acids. The DNA of the CDR3 is TGTGCCAGCAGCATACAGGGGGAGGGGACTGAAGCTTTCTTT. Protein: CASSIQGEGTEAFF. The whole variable domain, remainder taken from reference TRBV5-5 and TRBJ1-1, is DAGVTQSPTHLIKTRGQQVTLRCSPISGHKSVSWYQQVLGQGPQFIFQYYEKEERGRGNFPDRFSARQFPNYSSELNVNALLLGDSALYLCASSIQGEGTEAFFGQGTRLTVV.

This chain joins TRBV29-1 and TRBJ2-7; 8 bases are a match to TRBD1. Germline V gene sequence: CDR1 SQVTM, CDR2 ANQGSEA. Trimming removed 7 bases from V and 7 bases from J; junction bases left unmatched: 6. The CDR3 length is 11 residues. The CDR3 bases are TGCAGCGCCAAGGACAGGGTTGAGCAGTACTTC. This sequence encodes CSAKDRVEQYF.

The V and J genes are TRBV20-1 and TRBJ1-2, with a weak D call TRBD1 (5 bases). Germline CDR1 DFQATT, CDR2 SNEGSKA (reference sequence). V was cut by 3 bases and J by 4 bases, with 15 bases left in between. The CDR3 is made up of 14 amino acids. CDR3 amino acids: CSASVRQGSYGYTF. For the CDR3, the DNA is TGCAGTGCTAGTGTTCGCCAGGGCAGCTATGGCTACACCTTC.

The V gene is TRBV19, the J gene TRBJ1-2; tentative D call: TRBD1 (6 bases). The CDR3 contains 13 residues. Germline V gene data show CDR1 as LNHDA and CDR2 as SQIVND (reference sequence). V lost 10 bases and J 5 bases, leaving 17 bases between the germline ends. The CDR3 nucleotides read TGTGCCACCCTAGGGGGTCCGGGGTATGGCTACACCTTC. It encodes CATLGGPGYGYTF.

CDR3 nucleotide sequence: TGCAGCGTCCGGACAGTTAGCAATCAGCCCCAGCATTTT. Translated: CSVRTVSNQPQHF. The chain uses TRBV29-1 and TRBJ1-5; TRBD1 is a possible D gene (6 bases). CDR1 and CDR2 from the germline V gene are SQVTM and ANQGSEA. Between the trimmed V and J ends, which lost 6 bases and 0 bases, there was a span of 9 bases. The CDR3 extends over 13 amino acids.

This rearrangement joins TRBV18 to TRBJ1-5; 12 bases fit TRBD1. Germline trimming cut 6 bases from V and 6 bases from J; bases unmatched to any gene: 9. The CDR3 contains 16 residues. Germline values: CDR1 KGHSH, CDR2 LQKENI. CDR3 bases: TGTGCCAGCTCGCCTGACGGGACAGGGGGCGGTCAGCCCCAGCATTTT. This translates into CASSPDGTGGGQPQHF.

The chain has TRBV6-5 and TRBJ1-5; the D is unclear. Germline-derived CDR1 and CDR2 are MNHEY and SVGAGI. The CDR3 totals 15 residues. Trimming removed 7 bases from V and 3 bases from J, with 16 bases in between. CDR3 region: CASKSYGSSNQPQHF. CDR3 in DNA: TGTGCCAGCAAAAGTTACGGGTCTTCCAATCAGCCCCAGCATTTT.

The gene calls are TRBV2 and TRBJ2-1; 9 bases line up with TRBD2. Trimming at V came to 7 bases and at J to 9 bases, leaving 7 bases not matched to a gene. The CDR3 is 13 amino acids. The germline V gene encodes CDR1 SNHLY and CDR2 FYNNEI. The CDR3 region has the DNA TGTGCCAGCACTCGGCGGGAGGGGGGTGAGCAGTTCTTC. This gives the protein CASTRREGGEQFF.

The rearrangement uses TRBV7-9 and TRBJ1-1; the match to TRBD1 covers 9 bases. V gave up 5 bases and J gave up 1 base; unmatched junction bases: 8. Germline V gene sequence: CDR1 SEHNR, CDR2 FQNEAQ (reference sequence). CDR3 size: 16 residues. CDR3 sequence (DNA): TGTGCCAGCAGCCCAAACCGGGACAGGGCGAACACTGAAGCTTTCTTT. Translated: CASSPNRDRANTEAFF.